This T cell receptor (beta chain) emerged from a study of T cells in Graves' hyperthyroidism and ophthalmopathy. Study-wide results and limits: Most thyroid-expanded clonotypes above 0.001 were also found in blood. The model predicted ophthalmopathy a median roughly 6.3 months before onset.

RNA transcripts yielded amplified TCR beta CDR3 regions. First-round RT-PCR with HTBI primers amplified the TCR CDR3 region. One entry per CDR3 protein results from TCRdb running MiXCR on the multiplex PCR reads. The table records about 290,000 distinct CDR3 sequences, 15% to 20% of them present only once. V lost 5 bases and J lost 1; bases outside the gene matches: 5. CDR3 length equals 14 residues. The germline V gene has CDR1 SGHRS and CDR2 YFSETQ. As for this clonotype: The antigen is undetermined.

The sequencing input was blood. The chain uses TRBV5-1 and TRBJ2-7; TRBD1 matches at 8 bases. This clonotype originated in a man aged 25-45 years with Graves' hyperthyroidism. This chain's CDR3 is CASRGQVSSYEQYF. CDR3 DNA: TGCGCCAGCAGGGGACAGGTATCTTCCTACGAGCAGTACTTC. The variable domain in full, with the rest retrieved from reference TRBV5-1 and TRBJ2-7, is KAGVTQTPRYLIKTRGQQVTLSCSPISGHRSVSWYQQTPGQGLQFLFEYFSETQRNKGNFPGRFSGRQFSNSRSEMNVSTLELGDSALYLCASRGQVSSYEQYFGPGTRLTVT.